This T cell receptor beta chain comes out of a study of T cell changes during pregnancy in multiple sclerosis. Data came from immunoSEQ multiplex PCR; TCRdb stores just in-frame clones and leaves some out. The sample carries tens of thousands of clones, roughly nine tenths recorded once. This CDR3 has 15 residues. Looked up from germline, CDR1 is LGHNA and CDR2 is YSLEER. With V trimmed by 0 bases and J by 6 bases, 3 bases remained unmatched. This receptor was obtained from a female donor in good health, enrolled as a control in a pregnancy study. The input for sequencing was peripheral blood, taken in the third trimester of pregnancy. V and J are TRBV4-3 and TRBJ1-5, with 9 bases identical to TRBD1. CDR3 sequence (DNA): TGCGCCAGCAGCCAAGATCGGACAGGGGCTCAGCCCCAGCATTTT. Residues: CASSQDRTGAQPQHF.